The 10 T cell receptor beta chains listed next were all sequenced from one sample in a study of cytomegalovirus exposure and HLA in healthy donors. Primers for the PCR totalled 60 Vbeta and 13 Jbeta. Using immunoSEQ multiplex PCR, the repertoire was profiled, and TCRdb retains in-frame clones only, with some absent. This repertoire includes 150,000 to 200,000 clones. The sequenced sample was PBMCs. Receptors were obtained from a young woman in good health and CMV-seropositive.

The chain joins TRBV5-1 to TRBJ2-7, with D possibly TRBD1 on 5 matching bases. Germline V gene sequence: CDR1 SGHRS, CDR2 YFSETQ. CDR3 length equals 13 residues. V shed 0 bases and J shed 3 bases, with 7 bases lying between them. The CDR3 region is CASSLAQGYEQYF. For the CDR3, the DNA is TGCGCCAGCAGCTTGGCCCAGGGCTACGAGCAGTACTTC.

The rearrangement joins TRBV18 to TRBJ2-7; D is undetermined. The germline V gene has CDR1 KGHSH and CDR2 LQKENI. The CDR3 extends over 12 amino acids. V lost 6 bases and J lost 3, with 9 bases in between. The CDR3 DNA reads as TGTGCCAGCTCCGCAGATTACTACGAGCAGTACTTC. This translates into CASSADYYEQYF.

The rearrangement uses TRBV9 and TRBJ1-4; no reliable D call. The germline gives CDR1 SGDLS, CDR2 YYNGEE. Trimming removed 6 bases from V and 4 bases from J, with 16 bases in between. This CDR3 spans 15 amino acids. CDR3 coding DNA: TGTGCCAGCACCCTTTCGTGCGGAAATAATGAAAAACTGTTTTTT. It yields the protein CASTLSCGNNEKLFF. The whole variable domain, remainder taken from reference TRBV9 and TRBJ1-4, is DSGVTQTPKHLITATGQRVTLRCSPRSGDLSVYWYQQSLDQGLQFLIQYYNGEERAKGNILERFSAQQFPDLHSELNLSSLELGDSALYFCASTLSCGNNEKLFFGSGTQLSVL.

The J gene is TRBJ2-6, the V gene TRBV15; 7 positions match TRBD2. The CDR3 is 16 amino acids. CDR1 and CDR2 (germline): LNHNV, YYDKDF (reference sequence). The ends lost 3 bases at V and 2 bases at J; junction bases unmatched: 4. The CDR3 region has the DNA TGTGCCACCAGCAGGGGGAGGGCAGCTGGGGCCAACGTCCTGACTTTC. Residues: CATSRGRAAGANVLTF.

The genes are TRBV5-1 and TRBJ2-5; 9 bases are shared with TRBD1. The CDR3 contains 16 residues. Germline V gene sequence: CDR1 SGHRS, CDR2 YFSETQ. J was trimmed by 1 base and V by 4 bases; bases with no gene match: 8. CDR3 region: CASSEQQGAAQETQYF. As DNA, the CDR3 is TGCGCCAGCAGCGAACAACAGGGGGCCGCCCAAGAGACCCAGTACTTC.

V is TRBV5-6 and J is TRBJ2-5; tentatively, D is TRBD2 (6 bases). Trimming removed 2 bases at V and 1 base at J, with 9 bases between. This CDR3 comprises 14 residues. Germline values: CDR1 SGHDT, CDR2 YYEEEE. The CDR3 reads CASSLPGLQETQYF. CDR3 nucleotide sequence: TGTGCCAGCAGCTTACCGGGACTCCAAGAGACCCAGTACTTC. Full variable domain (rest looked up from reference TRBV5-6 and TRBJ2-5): DAGVTQSPTHLIKTRGQQVTLRCSPKSGHDTVSWYQQALGQGPQFIFQYYEEEERQRGNFPDRFSGHQFPNYSSELNVNALLLGDSALYLCASSLPGLQETQYFGPGTRLLVL.

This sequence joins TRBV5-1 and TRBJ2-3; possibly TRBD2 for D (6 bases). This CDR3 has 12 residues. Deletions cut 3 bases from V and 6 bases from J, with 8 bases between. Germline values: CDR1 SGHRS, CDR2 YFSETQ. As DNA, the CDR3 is TGCGCCAGCAGCTCCACTAGCGATACGCAGTATTTT. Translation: CASSSTSDTQYF.

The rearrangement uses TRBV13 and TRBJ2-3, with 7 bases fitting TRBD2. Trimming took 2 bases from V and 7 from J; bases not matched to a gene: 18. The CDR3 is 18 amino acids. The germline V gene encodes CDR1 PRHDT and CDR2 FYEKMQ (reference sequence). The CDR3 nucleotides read TGTGCCAGCAGCTTAAGTGTGGGGCTAGGCCAGGGAGGGCATACGCAGTATTTT. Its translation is CASSLSVGLGQGGHTQYF.

The CDR3 sequence is CASSGVAGGVYNEQFF. The CDR3 nucleotides are TGTGCCAGCAGTGGGGTAGCGGGAGGGGTCTACAATGAGCAGTTCTTC. V and J are TRBV2 and TRBJ2-1, with 11 bases identical to TRBD2. The germline V gene has CDR1 SNHLY and CDR2 FYNNEI. With V trimmed by 4 bases and J by 3 bases, 5 bases remained unmatched. The CDR3 runs to 16 residues. The full variable domain, its missing parts supplied by reference TRBV2 and TRBJ2-1, is EPEVTQTPSHQVTQMGQEVILRCVPISNHLYFYWYRQILGQKVEFLVSFYNNEISEKSEIFDDQFSVERPDGSNFTLKIRSTKLEDSAMYFCASSGVAGGVYNEQFFGPGTRLTVL.

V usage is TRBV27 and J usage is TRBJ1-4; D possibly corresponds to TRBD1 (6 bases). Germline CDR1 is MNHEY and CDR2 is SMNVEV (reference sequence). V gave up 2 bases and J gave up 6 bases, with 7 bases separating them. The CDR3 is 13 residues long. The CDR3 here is CASSLQGYEKLFF. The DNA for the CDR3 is TGTGCCAGCAGTTTACAGGGGTATGAAAAACTGTTTTTT. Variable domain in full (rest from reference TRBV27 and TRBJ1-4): EAQVTQNPRYLITVTGKKLTVTCSQNMNHEYMSWYRQDPGLGLRQIYYSMNVEVTDKGDVPEGYKVSRKEKRNFPLILESPSPNQTSLYFCASSLQGYEKLFFGSGTQLSVL.